The 19 T cell receptor beta chains in this list originate from one sample, sequenced in a study of glioma-infiltrating T cells. Amplification of TCR alpha and beta CDR3 regions from RNA used iRepertoire nested multiplex PCR. TCRdb re-called the multiplex PCR reads with MiXCR, one entry per CDR3 protein. This table holds around 130,000 distinct CDR3 sequences, about 25% found once. Sequenced input: glioma tissue, nonneoplastic brain tissue, or PBMCs (not recorded which). The origin of the receptors is a human donor with low-grade glioma or glioblastoma, undergoing nonglioma brain surgery, or in good health (not recorded which).

The rearrangement uses TRBV27 and TRBJ2-5, with TRBD2 identical over 10 bases. Trimming at V came to 2 bases and at J to 0 bases, leaving 12 bases not matched to a gene. CDR1 is MNHEY, CDR2 SMNVEV, per germline (reference sequence). There are 19 residues in the CDR3. The CDR3 nucleotides read TGTGCCAGCAGTTTAGGAGGGGGGCTAGCGGGGGTGTACCAAGAGACCCAGTACTTC. Its translation is CASSLGGGLAGVYQETQYF.

This clonotype was recorded at least ten times. V is TRBV15 and J is TRBJ2-1, with D possibly being TRBD1 (7 bases). This CDR3 contains 14 residues. The germline V gene has CDR1 LNHNV and CDR2 YYDKDF (reference sequence). Trimming took 1 base from V and 8 from J, leaving 12 bases between them. The CDR3 spells CATSRARGAYEQFF. Written as DNA, the CDR3 is TGTGCCACCAGCAGAGCCAGGGGGGCCTATGAGCAGTTCTTC.

This clonotype was found many times. The rearrangement uses TRBV15 and TRBJ1-2; D gene ambiguous. Germline-derived CDR1 and CDR2 are LNHNV and YYDKDF (reference sequence). Trimming took 5 bases from V and 1 from J, leaving 5 bases between them. CDR3 size: 12 residues. In DNA form, the CDR3 reads TGTGCCACCAGCCAGAGTAACTATGGCTACACCTTC. It yields the protein CATSQSNYGYTF.

The CDR3 sequence is CASSFSETQYF. CDR3 coding DNA: TGTGCCAGCAGCTTTTCAGAGACCCAGTACTTC. This sequence joins TRBV7-2 and TRBJ2-5; no clear D. Germline-derived CDR1 and CDR2 are SGHTA and FQGNSA. CDR3 length: 11 residues. The V and J ends lost 3 bases and 4 bases respectively, with 3 bases between them.

The table lists this clonotype with a few counts. The chain has TRBV12-3 or TRBV12-4 and TRBJ1-1; no clear D. The CDR3 sequence is 17 residues long. Trimming took 1 base from V and 4 from J, leaving 19 bases between them. The CDR3 here is CASSLGRLVGRSTEAFF. DNA of the CDR3: TGTGCCAGCAGTTTAGGAAGATTGGTGGGCAGGAGCACTGAAGCTTTCTTT.

V gene TRBV28 combines with J gene TRBJ2-7, with 10 nucleotides matching TRBD1. In germline, CDR1 is MDHEN, CDR2 SYDVKM. Trimming cost V 0 bases and J 3 bases; bases outside gene matches: 2. This CDR3 spans 15 amino acids. CDR3 region: CASSLWGQGLYEQYV. In DNA form, the CDR3 reads TGTGCCAGCAGTTTATGGGGACAGGGGCTCTACGAGCAGTACGTC.

This chain uses TRBV7-3 with TRBJ2-1; 12 nucleotides align to TRBD2. Germline trimming cut 0 bases from V and 9 bases from J; bases unmatched to any gene: 6. The CDR3 has 16 residues. CDR1 is SGHTA, CDR2 FQGTGA, per germline. The CDR3 nucleotides are TGTGCCAGCAGCTTAACGCTAGCGGGGGGGCCCGGTGAGCAGTTCTTC. This encodes CASSLTLAGGPGEQFF.

The table lists this clonotype with many counts. This chain links TRBV6-1 with TRBJ1-1, with no clear D. The CDR3 has 15 residues. V lost 2 bases to trimming and J lost 0 bases, with 10 bases between them. In germline, CDR1 is MNHNS, CDR2 SASEGT. The chain's CDR3 is CASSELRIVNTEAFF. DNA of the CDR3: TGTGCCAGCAGTGAACTACGGATCGTGAACACTGAAGCTTTCTTT.

This clonotype was seen at least ten times. The genes are TRBV2 and TRBJ1-5; D unresolved. CDR3 length: 14 residues. Germline V gives CDR1 SNHLY, CDR2 FYNNEI. V dropped 5 bases and J dropped 0 bases, with 8 bases sitting between them. In nucleotides, the CDR3 is TGTGCCAGCAGTCCAGGTTATAGCAATCAGCCCCAGCATTTT. Translating it yields CASSPGYSNQPQHF.

This clonotype showed up just a few times. This chain connects TRBV4-1 to TRBJ1-1; no definite D call. V lost 3 bases to trimming and J lost 5 bases, with 10 bases between them. Germline assignment: CDR1 MGHRA and CDR2 YSYEKL. The CDR3 covers 13 residues. This CDR3 is CASSQSIGTEAFF. The CDR3 DNA is TGCGCCAGCAGCCAGTCTATTGGAACTGAAGCTTTCTTT.

This sequence joins TRBV5-1 and TRBJ2-7, with 9 nucleotides matching TRBD1. Trimming took 4 bases from V and 6 from J; bases not matched to a gene: 5. The CDR3 length is 13 residues. Germline CDR1 SGHRS, CDR2 YFSETQ. CDR3 residues: CASSRTGESEQYV. In nucleotides, the CDR3 is TGCGCCAGCAGCCGGACAGGGGAAAGCGAGCAGTACGTC.

This clonotype appeared many times. The chain couples TRBV27 to TRBJ1-1; the match to TRBD1 covers 8 bases. V trimming: 6 bases; J trimming: 1 base; junction bases outside the gene matches: 4. The CDR3 sequence is 14 residues long. CDR1 is MNHEY, CDR2 SMNVEV, per germline (reference sequence). CDR3 residues: CASRRTGRNTEAFF. In DNA, the CDR3 is TGTGCCAGCAGACGGACAGGGAGGAACACTGAAGCTTTCTTT.

This clonotype was detected ten times or more. V is TRBV20-1 and J is TRBJ2-3; D gene unclear. Trimming took 5 bases from V and 6 from J, leaving 6 bases between them. This CDR3 has 10 residues. Germline CDR1 is DFQATT and CDR2 is SNEGSKA (reference sequence). CDR3 protein: CSAFTDTQYF. CDR3 DNA: TGCAGTGCTTTCACGGATACGCAGTATTTT.

This clonotype was seen ten or more times. The chain couples TRBV27 to TRBJ2-3; 13 positions match TRBD2. Germline CDR1 MNHEY, CDR2 SMNVEV (reference sequence). With V trimmed by 6 bases and J by 6 bases, 6 bases remained unmatched. The CDR3 spans 15 residues. The CDR3 region has the DNA TGTGCCAGCAGACTAGCGGGGGGGCCCGGGGATACGCAGTATTTT. Encoded protein: CASRLAGGPGDTQYF.

In its sample, this clonotype was seen many times. The chain is built from TRBV6-6 and TRBJ2-3, with TRBD2 matching over 13 bases. The germline V gene has CDR1 MNHNY and CDR2 SVGAGI (reference sequence). This CDR3 region has 17 residues. J was trimmed by 1 base and V by 0 bases; bases with no gene match: 1. The CDR3, as DNA: TGTGCCAGCAGTTACTCAGGACTAGCGGGGGGCACAGATACGCAGTATTTT. It specifies CASSYSGLAGGTDTQYF.

This clonotype was detected many times. The chain combines TRBV19 with TRBJ1-1; tentatively, D is TRBD1 (5 bases). This CDR3 comprises 15 residues. V was shortened by 2 bases and J by 4 bases, with 14 bases between the two germline ends. Germline CDR1 and CDR2: LNHDA and SQIVND (reference sequence). The CDR3 DNA follows: TGTGCCAGTAGTATAACGGCAGGGTCGCCCACTGAAGCTTTCTTT. This codes for CASSITAGSPTEAFF.

The chain recombines TRBV5-1 with TRBJ2-5; possibly TRBD2 for D (6 bases). V was pared by 1 base and J by 5 bases, with 15 bases between. The CDR3 covers 15 residues. Looked up from germline, CDR1 is SGHRS and CDR2 is YFSETQ. The CDR3 sequence: CASSLRGGIVETQYF. CDR3 bases: TGCGCCAGCAGCTTGCGTGGGGGGATCGTGGAGACCCAGTACTTC.

As to this clonotype: This may stem from a read error, because a much larger clone lies one nucleotide away. The gene calls are TRBV12-3 or TRBV12-4 and TRBJ2-3; 9 bases line up with TRBD1. Germline trimming cut 6 bases from V and 6 bases from J; bases unmatched to any gene: 10. The CDR3 sequence is 15 residues long. CDR3 nucleotides: TGTGCCAGCAGGAGTACAGGGGGCAATGGCGATACGCAGTATTTT. Translated, it gives CASRSTGGNGDTQYF.

The chain employs TRBV19 and TRBJ2-5; 8 bases map to TRBD1. Losses at the gene ends were 7 bases for V and 5 bases for J; bases not matched to a gene: 6. The germline V gene has CDR1 LNHDA and CDR2 SQIVND (reference sequence). The CDR3 extends over 13 amino acids. CDR3 residues: CASTRTGIETQYF. CDR3 sequence (DNA): TGTGCCAGTACGAGGACAGGGATTGAGACCCAGTACTTC.